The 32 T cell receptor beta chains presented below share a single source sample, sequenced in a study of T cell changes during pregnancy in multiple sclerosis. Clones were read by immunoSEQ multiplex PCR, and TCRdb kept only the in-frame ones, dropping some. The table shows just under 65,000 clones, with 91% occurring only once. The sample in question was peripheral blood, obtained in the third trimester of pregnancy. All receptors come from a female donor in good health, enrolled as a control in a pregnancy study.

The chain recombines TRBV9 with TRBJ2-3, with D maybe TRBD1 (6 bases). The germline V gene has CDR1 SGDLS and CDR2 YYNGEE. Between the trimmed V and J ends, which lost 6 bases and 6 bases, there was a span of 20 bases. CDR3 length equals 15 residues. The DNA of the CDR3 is TGTGCCAGCACCCGTGAGGGGGTGGGTCTGGATACGCAGTATTTT. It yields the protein CASTREGVGLDTQYF.

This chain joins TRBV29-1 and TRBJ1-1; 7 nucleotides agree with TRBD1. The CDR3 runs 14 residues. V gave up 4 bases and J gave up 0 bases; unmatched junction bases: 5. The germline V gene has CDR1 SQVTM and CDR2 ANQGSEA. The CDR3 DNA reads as TGCAGCGTTGCCCAGGGGGTTATGAACACTGAAGCTTTCTTT. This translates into CSVAQGVMNTEAFF. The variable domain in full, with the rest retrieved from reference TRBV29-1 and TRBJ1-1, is SAVISQKPSRDICQRGTSLTIQCQVDSQVTMMFWYRQQPGQSLTLIATANQGSEATYESGFVIDKFPISRPNLTFSTLTVSNMSPEDSSIYLCSVAQGVMNTEAFFGQGTRLTVV.

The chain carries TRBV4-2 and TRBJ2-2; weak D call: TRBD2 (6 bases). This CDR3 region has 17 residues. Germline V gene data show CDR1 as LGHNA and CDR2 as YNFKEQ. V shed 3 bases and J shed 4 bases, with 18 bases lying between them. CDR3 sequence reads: CASSQELGLFLTGELFF. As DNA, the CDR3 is TGTGCCAGCAGCCAGGAACTGGGACTGTTTCTCACCGGGGAGCTGTTTTTT.

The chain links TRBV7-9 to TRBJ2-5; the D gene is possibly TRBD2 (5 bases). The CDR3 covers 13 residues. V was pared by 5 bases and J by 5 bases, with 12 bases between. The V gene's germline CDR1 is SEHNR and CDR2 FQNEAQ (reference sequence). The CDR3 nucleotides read TGTGCCAGCAGCCCCGCGGGTCGGGAGACCCAGTACTTC. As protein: CASSPAGRETQYF. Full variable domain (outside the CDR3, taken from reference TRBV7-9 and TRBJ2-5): DTGVSQNPRHKITKRGQNVTFRCDPISEHNRLYWYRQTLGQGPEFLTYFQNEAQLEKSRLLSDRFSAERPKGSFSTLEIQRTEQGDSAMYLCASSPAGRETQYFGPGTRLLVL.

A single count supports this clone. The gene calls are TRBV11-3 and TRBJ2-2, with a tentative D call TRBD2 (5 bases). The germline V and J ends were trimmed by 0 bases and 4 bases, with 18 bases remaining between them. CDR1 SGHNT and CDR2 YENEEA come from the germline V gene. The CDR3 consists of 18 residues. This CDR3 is CASSLELGSTISTGELFF. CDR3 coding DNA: TGTGCCAGCAGCTTAGAACTAGGCTCGACAATCAGCACCGGGGAGCTGTTTTTT.

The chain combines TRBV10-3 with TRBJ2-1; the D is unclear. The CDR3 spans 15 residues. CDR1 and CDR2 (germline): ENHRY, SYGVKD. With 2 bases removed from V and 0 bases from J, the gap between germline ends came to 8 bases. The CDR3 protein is CAISEPHSSYNEQFF. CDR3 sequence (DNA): TGTGCCATCAGTGAGCCCCATAGCTCCTACAATGAGCAGTTCTTC.

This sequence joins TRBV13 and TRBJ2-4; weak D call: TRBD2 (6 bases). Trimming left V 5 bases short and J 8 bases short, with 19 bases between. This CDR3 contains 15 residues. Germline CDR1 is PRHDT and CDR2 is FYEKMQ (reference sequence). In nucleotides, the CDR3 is TGTGCCAGCAGCAGCCGGGGCGGCCGCGGGGACATTCAGTACTTC. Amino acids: CASSSRGGRGDIQYF.

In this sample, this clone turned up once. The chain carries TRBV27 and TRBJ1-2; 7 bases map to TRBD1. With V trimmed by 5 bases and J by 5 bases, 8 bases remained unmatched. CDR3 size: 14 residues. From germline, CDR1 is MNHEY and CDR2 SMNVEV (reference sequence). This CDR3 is CASSRSDRLYGYTF. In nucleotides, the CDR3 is TGTGCCAGCAGTAGATCGGACAGGCTTTATGGCTACACCTTC.

The CDR3 reads CAISSTGASGNTIYF. In DNA, the CDR3 is TGTGCCATCAGTTCAACAGGCGCCTCTGGAAACACCATATATTTT. This rearrangement joins TRBV10-3 to TRBJ1-3, with a weak D call TRBD1 (5 bases). V was trimmed by 5 bases and J by 0 bases, leaving 11 bases between them. The CDR3 has 15 residues. In germline, CDR1 is ENHRY, CDR2 SYGVKD.

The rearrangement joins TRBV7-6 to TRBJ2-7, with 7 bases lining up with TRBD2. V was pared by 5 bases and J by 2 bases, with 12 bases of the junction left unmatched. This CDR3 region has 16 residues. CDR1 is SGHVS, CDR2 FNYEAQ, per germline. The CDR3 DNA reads TGTGCCAGCAGCCCCACGGGGGGTAGCGGTACCTACGAGCAGTACTTC. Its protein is CASSPTGGSGTYEQYF.

The CDR3 sequence is CASRPPPGLTSTDTQYF. The CDR3 region has the DNA TGTGCCAGTAGACCACCCCCGGGACTTACTAGCACAGATACGCAGTATTTT. This chain uses TRBV19 with TRBJ2-3, with TRBD2 as a possible D gene (6 bases). CDR1 and CDR2 from the germline V gene are LNHDA and SQIVND (reference sequence). V was pared by 6 bases and J by 0 bases, with 19 bases between. The CDR3 is 17 residues long.

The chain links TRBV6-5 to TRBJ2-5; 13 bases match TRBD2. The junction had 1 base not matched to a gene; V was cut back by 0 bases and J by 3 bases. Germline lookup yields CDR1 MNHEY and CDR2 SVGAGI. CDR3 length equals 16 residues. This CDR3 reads CASSYSGTSGEETQYF. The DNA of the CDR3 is TGTGCCAGCAGTTACTCAGGGACTAGCGGGGAAGAGACCCAGTACTTC.

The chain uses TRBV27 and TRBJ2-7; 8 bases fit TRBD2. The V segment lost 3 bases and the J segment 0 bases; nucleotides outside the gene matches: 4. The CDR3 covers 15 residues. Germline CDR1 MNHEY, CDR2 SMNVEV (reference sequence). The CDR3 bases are TGTGCCAGCAGTTTCACTAGCGGAAGCTCCTACGAGCAGTACTTC. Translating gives CASSFTSGSSYEQYF.

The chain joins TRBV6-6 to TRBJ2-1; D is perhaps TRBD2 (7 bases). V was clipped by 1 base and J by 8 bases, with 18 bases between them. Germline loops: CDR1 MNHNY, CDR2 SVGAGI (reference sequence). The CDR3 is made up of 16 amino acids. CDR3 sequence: CASSYFSLGGADEQFF. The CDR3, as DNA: TGTGCCAGCAGTTACTTCTCCCTGGGGGGGGCGGATGAGCAGTTCTTC.

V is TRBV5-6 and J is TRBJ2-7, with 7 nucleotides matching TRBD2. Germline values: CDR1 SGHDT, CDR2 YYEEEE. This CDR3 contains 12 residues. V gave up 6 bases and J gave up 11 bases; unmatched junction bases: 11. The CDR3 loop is CASTQTQGGEYF. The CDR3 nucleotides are TGTGCCAGCACACAAACTCAGGGAGGGGAGTACTTC.

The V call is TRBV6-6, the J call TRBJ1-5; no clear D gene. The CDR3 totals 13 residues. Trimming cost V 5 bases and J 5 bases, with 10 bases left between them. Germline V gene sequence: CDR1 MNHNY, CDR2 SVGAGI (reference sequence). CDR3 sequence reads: CASSTSTDQPQHF. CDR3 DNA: TGTGCCAGCAGTACCTCCACTGATCAGCCCCAGCATTTT.

CDR3 in amino acids: CASSLVGLAQSSTDTQYF. Here the CDR3 DNA reads TGTGCCAGCAGCTTAGTCGGACTAGCGCAATCATCGACAGATACGCAGTATTTT. The chain joins TRBV7-8 to TRBJ2-3; TRBD2 matches at 9 bases. Germline values: CDR1 SGHVS, CDR2 FQNEAQ. V lost 1 base to trimming and J lost 3 bases; unmatched junction nucleotides: 11. The CDR3 is made up of 18 amino acids.

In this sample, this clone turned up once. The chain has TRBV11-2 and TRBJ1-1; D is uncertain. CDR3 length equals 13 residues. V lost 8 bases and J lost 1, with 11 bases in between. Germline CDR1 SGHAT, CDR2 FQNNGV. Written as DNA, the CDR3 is TGTGCCAGCGGCCATGGGCCGAACACTGAAGCTTTCTTT. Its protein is CASGHGPNTEAFF.

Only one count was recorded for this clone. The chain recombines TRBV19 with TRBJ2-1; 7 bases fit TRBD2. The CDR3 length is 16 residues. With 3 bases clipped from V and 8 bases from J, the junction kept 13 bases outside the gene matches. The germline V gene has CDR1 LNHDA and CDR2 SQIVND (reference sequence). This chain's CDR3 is CASSMSPSGIGYEQFF. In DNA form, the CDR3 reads TGTGCCAGTAGTATGAGTCCGAGCGGGATAGGGTATGAGCAGTTCTTC.

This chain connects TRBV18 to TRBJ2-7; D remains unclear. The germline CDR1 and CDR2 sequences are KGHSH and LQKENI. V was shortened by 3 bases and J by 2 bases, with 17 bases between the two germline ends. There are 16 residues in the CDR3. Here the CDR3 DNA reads TGTGCCAGCTCACCGCGTCCTTTGGGCAGCCCCTACGAGCAGTACTTC. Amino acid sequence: CASSPRPLGSPYEQYF.

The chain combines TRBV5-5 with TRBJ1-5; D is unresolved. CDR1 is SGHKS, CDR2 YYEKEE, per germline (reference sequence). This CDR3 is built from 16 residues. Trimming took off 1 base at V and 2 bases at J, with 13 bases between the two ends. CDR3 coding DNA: TGTGCCAGCAGCTTGAACTTCGGGGTTGGCAATCAGCCCCAGCATTTT. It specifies CASSLNFGVGNQPQHF.

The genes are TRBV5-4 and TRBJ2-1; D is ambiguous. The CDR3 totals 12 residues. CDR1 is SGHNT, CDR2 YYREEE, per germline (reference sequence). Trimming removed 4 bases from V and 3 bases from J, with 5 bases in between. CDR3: CASSPGYNEQFF. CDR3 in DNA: TGTGCCAGCAGCCCGGGCTACAATGAGCAGTTCTTC. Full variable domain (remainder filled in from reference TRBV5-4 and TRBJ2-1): ETGVTQSPTHLIKTRGQQVTLRCSSQSGHNTVSWYQQALGQGPQFIFQYYREEENGRGNFPPRFSGLQFPNYSSELNVNALELDDSALYLCASSPGYNEQFFGPGTRLTVL.

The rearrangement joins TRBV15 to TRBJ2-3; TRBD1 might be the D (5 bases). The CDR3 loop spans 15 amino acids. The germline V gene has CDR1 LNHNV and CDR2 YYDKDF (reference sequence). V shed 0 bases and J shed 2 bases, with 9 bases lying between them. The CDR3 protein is CATSRDRGNTDTQYF. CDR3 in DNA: TGTGCCACCAGCAGAGATAGGGGTAACACAGATACGCAGTATTTT.

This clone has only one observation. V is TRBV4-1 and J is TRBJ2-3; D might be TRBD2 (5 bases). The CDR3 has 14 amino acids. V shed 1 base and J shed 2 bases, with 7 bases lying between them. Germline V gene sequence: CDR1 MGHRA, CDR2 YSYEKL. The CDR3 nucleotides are TGCGCCAGCAGCCAAGGGACTCTCACAGATACGCAGTATTTT. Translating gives CASSQGTLTDTQYF.

The CDR3 region is CASSLAGTDGNTIYF. The CDR3, as DNA: TGTGCCAGCAGCTTAGCCGGGACAGACGGAAACACCATATATTTT. This chain connects TRBV7-9 to TRBJ1-3, with 7 bases matching TRBD1. V trimming: 0 bases; J trimming: 4 bases; junction bases outside the gene matches: 3. CDR1 SEHNR and CDR2 FQNEAQ come from the germline V gene (reference sequence). CDR3 length equals 15 residues.

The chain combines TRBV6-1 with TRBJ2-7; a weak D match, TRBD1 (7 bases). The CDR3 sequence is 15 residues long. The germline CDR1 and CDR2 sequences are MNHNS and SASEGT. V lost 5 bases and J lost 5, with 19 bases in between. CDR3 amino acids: CASSPAGGSADEQYF. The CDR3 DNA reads TGTGCCAGCAGTCCCGCAGGGGGGTCGGCCGACGAGCAGTACTTC.

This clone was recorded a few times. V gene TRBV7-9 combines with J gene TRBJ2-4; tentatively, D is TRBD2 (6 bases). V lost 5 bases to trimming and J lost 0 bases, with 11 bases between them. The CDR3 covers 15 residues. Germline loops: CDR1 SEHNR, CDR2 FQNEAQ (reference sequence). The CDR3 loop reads CASSTPGLAKNIQYF. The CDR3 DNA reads TGTGCCAGCAGCACTCCGGGACTAGCCAAAAACATTCAGTACTTC.

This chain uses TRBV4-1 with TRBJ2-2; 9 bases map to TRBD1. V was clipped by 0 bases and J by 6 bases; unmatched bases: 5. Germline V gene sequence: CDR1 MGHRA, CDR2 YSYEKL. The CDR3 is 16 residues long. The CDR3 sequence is CASSQEGQGVSGELFF. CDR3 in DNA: TGCGCCAGCAGCCAAGAGGGACAGGGTGTTTCCGGGGAGCTGTTTTTT.

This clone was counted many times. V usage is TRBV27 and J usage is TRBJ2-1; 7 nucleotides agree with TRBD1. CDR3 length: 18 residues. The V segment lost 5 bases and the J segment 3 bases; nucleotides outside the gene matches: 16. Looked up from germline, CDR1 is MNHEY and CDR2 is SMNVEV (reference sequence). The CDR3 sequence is CASSPRRGGPPYYNEQFF. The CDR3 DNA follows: TGTGCCAGCAGTCCCCGTAGAGGGGGCCCCCCTTACTACAATGAGCAGTTCTTC.

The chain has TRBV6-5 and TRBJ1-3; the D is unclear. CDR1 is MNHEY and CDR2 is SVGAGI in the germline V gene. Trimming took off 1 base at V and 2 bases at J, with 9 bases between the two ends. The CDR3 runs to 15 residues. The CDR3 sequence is CASSYYAGAGNTIYF. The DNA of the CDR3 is TGTGCCAGCAGTTACTATGCCGGGGCTGGAAACACCATATATTTT.

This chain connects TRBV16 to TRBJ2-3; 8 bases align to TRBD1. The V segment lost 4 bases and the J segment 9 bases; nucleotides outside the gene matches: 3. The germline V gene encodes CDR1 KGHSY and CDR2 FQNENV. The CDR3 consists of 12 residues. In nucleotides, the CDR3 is TGTGCCAGCAGCCCCGGGACAGGCACGCAGTATTTT. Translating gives CASSPGTGTQYF.

The CDR3 DNA reads TGTGCCAGCAGCTTCAGGTGGCGAGTCTACGAGCAGTACTTC. Translated, it gives CASSFRWRVYEQYF. This chain links TRBV13 with TRBJ2-7; D ambiguous. Deletions cut 3 bases from V and 3 bases from J, with 12 bases between. The CDR3 consists of 14 residues. Germline V gene data show CDR1 as PRHDT and CDR2 as FYEKMQ (reference sequence). Full variable domain (remainder filled in from reference TRBV13 and TRBJ2-7): AAGVIQSPRHLIKEKRETATLKCYPIPRHDTVYWYQQGPGQDPQFLISFYEKMQSDKGSIPDRFSAQQFSDYHSELNMSSLELGDSALYFCASSFRWRVYEQYFGPGTRLTVT.